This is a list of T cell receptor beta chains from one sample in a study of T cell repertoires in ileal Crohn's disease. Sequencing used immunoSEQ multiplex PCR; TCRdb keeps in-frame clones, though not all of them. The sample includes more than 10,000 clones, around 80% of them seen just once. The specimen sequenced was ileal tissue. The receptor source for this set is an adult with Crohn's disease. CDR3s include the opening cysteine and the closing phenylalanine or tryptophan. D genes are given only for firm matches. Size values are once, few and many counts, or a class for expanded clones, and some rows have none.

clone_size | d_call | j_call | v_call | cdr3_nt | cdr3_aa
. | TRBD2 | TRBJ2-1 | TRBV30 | TGTGCCTGGATTAGCGGGAGTCGTGGCTACAGTGAGCAGTTCTTC | CAWISGSRGYSEQFF
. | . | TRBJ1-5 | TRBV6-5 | TGTGCCAGCAGTGCCCGGGACAATAGCAATCAGCCCCAGCATTTT | CASSARDNSNQPQHF
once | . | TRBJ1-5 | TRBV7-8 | TGTGCCAGCAGCTTAGCGGGGGGAATTGATCAGCCCCAGCATTTT | CASSLAGGIDQPQHF
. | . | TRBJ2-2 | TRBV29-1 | TGCAGCGTTGGCGGGCTAAGGGGAGGCGGCGGGGAGCTGTTTTTT | CSVGGLRGGGGELFF
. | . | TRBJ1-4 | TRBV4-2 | TGTGCCAGCAGCCAAGTCGATCAGGGTAATGAAAAACTGTTTTTT | CASSQVDQGNEKLFF
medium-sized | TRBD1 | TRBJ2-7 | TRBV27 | TGTGCCAGCAGTTTCGACAGGGAGCACGAGCAGTACTTC | CASSFDREHEQYF
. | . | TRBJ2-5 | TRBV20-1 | TGCAGTGCTAGAGATTCGGAGACCCAGTACTTC | CSARDSETQYF
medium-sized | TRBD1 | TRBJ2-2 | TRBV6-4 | TGTGCCAGCAGTCGGGACAGGGAGTCCGGGGAGCTGTTTTTT | CASSRDRESGELFF
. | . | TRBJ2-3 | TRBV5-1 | TGCGCCAGCGGGGAAGGGGCCGCCGGAGCAGATACGCAGTATTTT | CASGEGAAGADTQYF
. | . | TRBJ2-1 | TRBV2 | TGTGCCAGCGCCTGGAGCTCCTACAATGAGCAGTTCTTC | CASAWSSYNEQFF
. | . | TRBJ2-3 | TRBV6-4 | TGTGCCAGCAGTGACTCCTACACAGATACGCAGTATTTT | CASSDSYTDTQYF
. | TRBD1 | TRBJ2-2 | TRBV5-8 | TGTGCCAGCAGCTCGATCAGGGGGCTGAGCGGTACCGGGGAGCTGTTTTTT | CASSSIRGLSGTGELFF
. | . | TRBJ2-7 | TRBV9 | TGTGCCAGCAGCGTAGGGGCAGAGTTTTACGAGCAGTACTTC | CASSVGAEFYEQYF
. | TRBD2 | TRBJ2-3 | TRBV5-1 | TGCGCCAGCAGCTTACACGGGACTAGCGGGAGGATAGCAGATACGCAGTATTTT | CASSLHGTSGRIADTQYF
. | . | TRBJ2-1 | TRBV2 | TGTGCCAGCAGGACTAGTCAAAGCTTCTTTGAGCAGTTCTTC | CASRTSQSFFEQFF
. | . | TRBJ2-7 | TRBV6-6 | TGTGCCAGCAGTTCGGACAGACTCCTCGAGCAGTACTTC | CASSSDRLLEQYF
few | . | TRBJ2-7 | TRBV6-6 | TGTGCCAGCACCACAAGGGGTCTCTCCTACGAGCAGTACTTC | CASTTRGLSYEQYF
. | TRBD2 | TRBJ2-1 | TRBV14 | TGTGCCAGCAGCCAAGATCCCGGGGGGGCTAGCGGGAGGGGGCAGTTCTTC | CASSQDPGGASGRGQFF
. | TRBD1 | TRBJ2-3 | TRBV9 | TGTGCCAGCAGCGTAGCCCCCAGACAGGGGGGAACAGATACGCAGTATTTT | CASSVAPRQGGTDTQYF
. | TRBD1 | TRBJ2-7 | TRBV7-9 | TGTGCCAGCAGCTTTGGGACAGGGACCTACGAGCAGTACTTC | CASSFGTGTYEQYF
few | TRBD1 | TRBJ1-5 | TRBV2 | TGTGCCAGCAACGGACAGGGTTCGTATCAGCCCCAGCATTTT | CASNGQGSYQPQHF
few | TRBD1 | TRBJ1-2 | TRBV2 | TGTGCCACAAAACAGGGGGACTATGGCTACACCTTC | CATKQGDYGYTF
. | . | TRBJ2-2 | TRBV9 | TGTGCCAGCAGCGTAGGAAGTTCCGGCGGGGAGCTGTTTTTT | CASSVGSSGGELFF
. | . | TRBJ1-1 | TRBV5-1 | TGCGCCAGCACTCGAACAGGGAGAGGCGACACTGAAGCTTTCTTT | CASTRTGRGDTEAFF
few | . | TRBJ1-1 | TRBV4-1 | TGCGCCAGCAGCCAATCTACGAACGCTTTCTTT | CASSQSTNAFF
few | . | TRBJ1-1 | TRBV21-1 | TGTGCCAGCAGCAAAGGGTTGGGGGGTGAAGCTTTCTTT | CASSKGLGGEAFF
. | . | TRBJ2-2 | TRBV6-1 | TGTGCCAGCAGTGAAGGAGGACAGTTTGGGTGGGATGGCGGGGAGCTGTTTTTT | CASSEGGQFGWDGGELFF
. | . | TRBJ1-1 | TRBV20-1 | TGCAGTGCTAGACAGGACACTGAAGCTTTCTTT | CSARQDTEAFF
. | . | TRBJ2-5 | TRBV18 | TGTGCCAGCTCACCCGGAGGGTACCAAGAGACCCAGTACTTC | CASSPGGYQETQYF
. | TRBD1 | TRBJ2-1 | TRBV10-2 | TGCGCCAGCAGTGAGTCGACAGGGAATAGGCAGTTCTTC | CASSESTGNRQFF
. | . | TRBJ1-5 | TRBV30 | TGTGCCTGGAACGAGGGTGGATCTAGTCAGCCCCAGCATTTT | CAWNEGGSSQPQHF
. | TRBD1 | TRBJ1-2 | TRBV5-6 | TGTGCCAGCAGCCCAGGACAGGACGGCTATGGCTACACCTTC | CASSPGQDGYGYTF
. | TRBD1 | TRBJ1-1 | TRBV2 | TGTGCCAGCAGTGAAGTAGGACAGGGTGAAGCTTTCTTT | CASSEVGQGEAFF
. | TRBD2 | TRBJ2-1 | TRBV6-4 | TGTGCCAGCAGTGACTCTAGCGGGGGGGCCAATGAGCAGTTCTTC | CASSDSSGGANEQFF
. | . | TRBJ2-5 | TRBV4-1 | TGCGCCAGCAGCCCCAGGGGTGTACATCCGGAGACCCAGTACTTC | CASSPRGVHPETQYF
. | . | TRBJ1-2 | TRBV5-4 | TGTGCCAGCAGCCCGCCCAACTCTAACTATGGCTACACCTTC | CASSPPNSNYGYTF
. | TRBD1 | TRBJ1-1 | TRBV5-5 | TGTGCCAGCACCCTGACAGGGGTCTTAACTGAAGCTTTCTTT | CASTLTGVLTEAFF
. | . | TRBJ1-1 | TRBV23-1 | TGCGCCAGCAGTCATCAGGGGATGAACACTGAAGCTTTCTTT | CASSHQGMNTEAFF
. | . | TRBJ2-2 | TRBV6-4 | TGTGCCAGCAGTGAGTCCGACACCGGGGAGCTGTTTTTT | CASSESDTGELFF
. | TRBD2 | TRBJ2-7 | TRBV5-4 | TGTGCCAGCAGCTTCCGGGCCTTAGCGGGGGGGCCCCACGAGCAGTACTTC | CASSFRALAGGPHEQYF
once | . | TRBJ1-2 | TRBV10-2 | TGCGCCAGCAGAAGAGACCCGGAGAGCTACACCTTC | CASRRDPESYTF
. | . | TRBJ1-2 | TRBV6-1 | TGTGCCAGCAGTCTAGCCCAGGCTGGCTACACCTTC | CASSLAQAGYTF
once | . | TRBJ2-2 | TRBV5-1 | TGCGCCAGCAGCTCCTATGGGGAGCTGTTTTTT | CASSSYGELFF
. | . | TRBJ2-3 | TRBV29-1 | TGCAGCACCTCCAGGGGAGATACGCAGTATTTT | CSTSRGDTQYF
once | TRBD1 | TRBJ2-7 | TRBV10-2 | TGCGCCAGCAGTGAGTCGAAAGGACAGGGTCCGGGCGAGCAGTACTTC | CASSESKGQGPGEQYF
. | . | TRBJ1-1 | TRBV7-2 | TGTGCCAGCAGCTTAACAGGTGGCACTGAAGCTTTCTTT | CASSLTGGTEAFF
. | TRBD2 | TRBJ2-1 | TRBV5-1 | TGCGCCAGCAGCTGGGCCTCTGGCGGGGGGTACAATGAGCAGTTCTTC | CASSWASGGGYNEQFF
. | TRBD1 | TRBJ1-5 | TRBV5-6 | TGTGCCAGCAGCTTGGGGGGACAGGGGACTACTCATAGCAATCAGCCCCAGCATTTT | CASSLGGQGTTHSNQPQHF
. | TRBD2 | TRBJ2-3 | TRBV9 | TGTGCCAGCAGCGATGTCCTAGCGGACGGAACAGATACGCAGTATTTT | CASSDVLADGTDTQYF
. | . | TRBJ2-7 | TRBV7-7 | TGTGCCAGCAGCTTAGATGCAGGGGCAGATTACGAGCAGTACTTC | CASSLDAGADYEQYF
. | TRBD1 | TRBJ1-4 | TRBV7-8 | TGTGCCAGCAGCTTATCGGGACAGGGTAATGAAAAACTGTTTTTT | CASSLSGQGNEKLFF
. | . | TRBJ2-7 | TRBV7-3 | TGTGCCAGCAGCTTAAGAGGGACTGATTACGAGCAGTACTTC | CASSLRGTDYEQYF
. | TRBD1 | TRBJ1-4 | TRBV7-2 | TGTGCCAGCAGCCCGGGACAGACAACTAATGAAAAACTGTTTTTT | CASSPGQTTNEKLFF
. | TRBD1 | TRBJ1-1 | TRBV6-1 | TGTGCCAGCTCCCAGGGGGGAGCTGAAGCTTTCTTT | CASSQGGAEAFF